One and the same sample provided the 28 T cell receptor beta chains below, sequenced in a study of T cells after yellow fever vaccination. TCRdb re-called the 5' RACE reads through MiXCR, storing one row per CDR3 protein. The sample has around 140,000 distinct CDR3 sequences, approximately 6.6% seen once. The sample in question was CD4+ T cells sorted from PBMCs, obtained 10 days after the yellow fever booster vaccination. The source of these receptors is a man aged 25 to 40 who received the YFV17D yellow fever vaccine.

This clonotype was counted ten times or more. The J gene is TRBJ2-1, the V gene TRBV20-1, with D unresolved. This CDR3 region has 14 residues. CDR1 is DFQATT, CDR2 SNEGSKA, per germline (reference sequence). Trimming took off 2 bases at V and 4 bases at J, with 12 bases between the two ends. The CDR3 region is CSARIPGPYNEQFF. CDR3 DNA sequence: TGCAGTGCTAGAATCCCCGGTCCTTACAATGAGCAGTTCTTC.

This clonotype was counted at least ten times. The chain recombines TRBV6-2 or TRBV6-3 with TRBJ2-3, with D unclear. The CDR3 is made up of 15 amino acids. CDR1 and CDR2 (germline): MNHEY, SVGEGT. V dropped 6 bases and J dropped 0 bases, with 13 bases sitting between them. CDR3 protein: CASSHRSGSTDTQYF. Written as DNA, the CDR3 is TGTGCCAGCAGCCACCGGTCTGGAAGCACAGATACGCAGTATTTT.

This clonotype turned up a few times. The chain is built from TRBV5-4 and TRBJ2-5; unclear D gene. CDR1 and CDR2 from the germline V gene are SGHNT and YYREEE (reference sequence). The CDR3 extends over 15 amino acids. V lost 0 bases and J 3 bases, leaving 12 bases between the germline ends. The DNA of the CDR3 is TGTGCCAGCAGCTTGGGTTGGGCAGCAAAAGAGACCCAGTACTTC. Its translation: CASSLGWAAKETQYF.

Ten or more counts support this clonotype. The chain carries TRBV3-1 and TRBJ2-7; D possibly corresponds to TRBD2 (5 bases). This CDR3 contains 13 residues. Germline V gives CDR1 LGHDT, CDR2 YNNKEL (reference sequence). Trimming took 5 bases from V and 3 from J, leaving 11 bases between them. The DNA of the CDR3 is TGTGCCAGCAGCTCAAGCGGCTACTACGAGCAGTACTTC. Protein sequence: CASSSSGYYEQYF.

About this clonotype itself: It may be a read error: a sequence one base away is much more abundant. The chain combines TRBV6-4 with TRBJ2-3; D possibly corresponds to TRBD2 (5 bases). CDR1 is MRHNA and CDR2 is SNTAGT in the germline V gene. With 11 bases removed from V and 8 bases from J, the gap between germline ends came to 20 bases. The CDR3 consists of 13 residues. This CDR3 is CARGPDFRSTQYF. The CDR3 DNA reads TGTGCCCGCGGTCCGGACTTTCGCAGTACGCAGTATTTT.

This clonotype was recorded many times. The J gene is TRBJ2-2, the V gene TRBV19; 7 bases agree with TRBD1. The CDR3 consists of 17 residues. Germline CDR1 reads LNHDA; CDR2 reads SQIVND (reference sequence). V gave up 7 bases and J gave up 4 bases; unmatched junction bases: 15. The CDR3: CASTDRQGYPGTGELFF. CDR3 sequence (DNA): TGTGCCAGTACCGATAGACAGGGCTACCCCGGCACCGGGGAGCTGTTTTTT. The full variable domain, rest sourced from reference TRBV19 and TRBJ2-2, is DGGITQSPKYLFRKEGQNVTLSCEQNLNHDAMYWYRQDPGQGLRLIYYSQIVNDFQKGDIAEGYSVSREKKESFPLTVTSAQKNPTAFYLCASTDRQGYPGTGELFFGEGSRLTVL.

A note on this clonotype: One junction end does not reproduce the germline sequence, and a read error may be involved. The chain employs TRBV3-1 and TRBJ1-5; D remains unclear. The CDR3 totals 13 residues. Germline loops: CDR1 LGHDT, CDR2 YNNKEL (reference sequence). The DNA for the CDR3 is TGTGCCTGCAGCCAGCAGCTCCCTCGGACCCAGCATTTT. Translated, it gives CACSQQLPRTQHF.

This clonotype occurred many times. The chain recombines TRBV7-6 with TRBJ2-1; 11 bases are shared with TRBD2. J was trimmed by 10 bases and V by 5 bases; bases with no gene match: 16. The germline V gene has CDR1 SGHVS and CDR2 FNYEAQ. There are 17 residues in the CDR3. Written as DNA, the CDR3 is TGTGCCAGCAGCCCCCGCCCCGGACTAGCGGGTGCGGGAGAGCAGTTCTTC. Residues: CASSPRPGLAGAGEQFF. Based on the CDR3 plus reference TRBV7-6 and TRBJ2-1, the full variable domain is GAGVSQSPRYKVTKRGQDVALRCDPISGHVSLYWYRQALGQGPEFLTYFNYEAQQDKSGLPNDRFSAERPEGSISTLTIQRTEQRDSAMYRCASSPRPGLAGAGEQFFGPGTRLTVL.

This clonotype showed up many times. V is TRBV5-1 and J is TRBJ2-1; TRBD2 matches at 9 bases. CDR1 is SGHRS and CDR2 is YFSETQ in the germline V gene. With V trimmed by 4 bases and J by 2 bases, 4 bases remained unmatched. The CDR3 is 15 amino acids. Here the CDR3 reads CASSVSGGPYNEQFF. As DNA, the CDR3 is TGCGCCAGCAGCGTTAGCGGGGGCCCCTACAATGAGCAGTTCTTC.

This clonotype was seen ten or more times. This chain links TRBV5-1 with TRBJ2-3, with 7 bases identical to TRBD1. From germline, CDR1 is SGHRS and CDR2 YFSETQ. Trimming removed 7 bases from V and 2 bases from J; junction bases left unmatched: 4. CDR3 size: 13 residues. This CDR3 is CASRTGATDTQYF. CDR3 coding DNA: TGCGCCAGCCGAACAGGGGCCACAGATACGCAGTATTTT.

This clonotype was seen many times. The CDR3 DNA sequence: TGCGCCAGCAGCTCTCAGGGGGGAGATACGCAGTATTTT. Protein: CASSSQGGDTQYF. The chain has TRBV5-1 and TRBJ2-3, with D possibly matching TRBD1 (7 bases). This CDR3 is built from 13 residues. Germline V lookup: CDR1 SGHRS, CDR2 YFSETQ. V was pared by 3 bases and J by 5 bases, with 10 bases between.

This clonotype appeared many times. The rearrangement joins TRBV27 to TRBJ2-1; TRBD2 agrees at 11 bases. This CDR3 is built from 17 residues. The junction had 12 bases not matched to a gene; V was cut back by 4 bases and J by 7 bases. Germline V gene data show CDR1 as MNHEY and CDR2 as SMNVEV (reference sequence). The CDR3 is CASSWGLLAGGTNEQFF. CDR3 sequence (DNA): TGTGCCAGCAGTTGGGGCCTGCTAGCGGGAGGTACAAATGAGCAGTTCTTC.

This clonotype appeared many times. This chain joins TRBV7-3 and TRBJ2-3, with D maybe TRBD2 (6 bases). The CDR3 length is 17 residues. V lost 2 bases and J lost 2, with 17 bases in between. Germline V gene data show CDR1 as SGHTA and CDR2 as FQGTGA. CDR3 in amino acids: CASSLVDAGNFTDTQYF. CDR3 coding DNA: TGTGCCAGCAGCTTAGTCGATGCGGGAAACTTCACAGATACGCAGTATTTT.

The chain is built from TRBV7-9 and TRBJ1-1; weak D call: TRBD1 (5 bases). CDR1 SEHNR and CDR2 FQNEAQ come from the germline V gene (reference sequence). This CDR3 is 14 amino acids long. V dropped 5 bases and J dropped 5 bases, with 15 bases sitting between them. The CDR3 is CASSLGGSQTEAFF. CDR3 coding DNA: TGTGCCAGCAGCCTCGGGGGATCGCAAACTGAAGCTTTCTTT. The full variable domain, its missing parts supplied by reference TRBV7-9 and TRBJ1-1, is DTGVSQNPRHKITKRGQNVTFRCDPISEHNRLYWYRQTLGQGPEFLTYFQNEAQLEKSRLLSDRFSAERPKGSFSTLEIQRTEQGDSAMYLCASSLGGSQTEAFFGQGTRLTVV.

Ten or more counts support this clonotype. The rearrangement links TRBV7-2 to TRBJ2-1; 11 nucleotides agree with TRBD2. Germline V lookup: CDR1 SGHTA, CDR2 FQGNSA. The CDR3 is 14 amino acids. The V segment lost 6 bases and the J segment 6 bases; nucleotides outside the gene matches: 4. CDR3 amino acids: CASRPGLAANEQFF. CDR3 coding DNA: TGTGCCAGCAGGCCGGGACTAGCGGCCAATGAGCAGTTCTTC.

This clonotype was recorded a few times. The chain's CDR3 is CASSPLGGQREQYF. The CDR3 DNA is TGTGCCAGCAGCCCCCTAGGGGGCCAAAGAGAGCAGTACTTC. The J gene is TRBJ2-7, the V gene TRBV7-2; the match to TRBD1 covers 7 bases. V trimming: 5 bases; J trimming: 7 bases; junction bases outside the gene matches: 11. Germline CDR1 SGHTA, CDR2 FQGNSA. The CDR3 runs to 14 residues.

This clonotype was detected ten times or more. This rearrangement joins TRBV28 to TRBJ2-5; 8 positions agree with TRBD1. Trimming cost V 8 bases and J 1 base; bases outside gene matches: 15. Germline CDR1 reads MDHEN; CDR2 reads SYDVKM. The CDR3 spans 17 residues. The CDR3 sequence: CASPCPWTGQTQETQYF. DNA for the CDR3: TGTGCCAGCCCCTGCCCCTGGACAGGGCAAACCCAAGAGACCCAGTACTTC.

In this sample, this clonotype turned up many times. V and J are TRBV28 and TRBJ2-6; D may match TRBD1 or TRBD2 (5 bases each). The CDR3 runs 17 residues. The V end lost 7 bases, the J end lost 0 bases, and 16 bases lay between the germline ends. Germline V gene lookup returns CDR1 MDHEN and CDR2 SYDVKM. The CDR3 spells CASITGQGHSGANVLTF. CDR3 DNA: TGTGCCAGCATAACGGGGCAGGGCCACTCTGGGGCCAACGTCCTGACTTTC.

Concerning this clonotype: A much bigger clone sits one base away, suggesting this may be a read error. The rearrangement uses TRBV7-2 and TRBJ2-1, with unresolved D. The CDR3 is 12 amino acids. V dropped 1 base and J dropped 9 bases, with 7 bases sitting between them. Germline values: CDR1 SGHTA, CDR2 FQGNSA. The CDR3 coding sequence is TGTGCCAGCAGCTTAGAACATTTTGAGCAGTTCTTC. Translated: CASSLEHFEQFF.

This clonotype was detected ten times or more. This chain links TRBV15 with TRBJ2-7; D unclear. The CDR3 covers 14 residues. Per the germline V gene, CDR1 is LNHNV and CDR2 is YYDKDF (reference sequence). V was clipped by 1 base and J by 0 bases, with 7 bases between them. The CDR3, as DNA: TGTGCCACCAGCAGAGTGCGGAGCTCCTACGAGCAGTACTTC. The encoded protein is CATSRVRSSYEQYF.

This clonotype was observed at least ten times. CDR3 sequence reads: CASMAGTAYNEQFF. DNA of the CDR3: TGTGCCAGCATGGCCGGGACAGCCTACAATGAGCAGTTCTTC. This chain links TRBV2 with TRBJ2-1; 7 nucleotides line up with TRBD1. This CDR3 is built from 14 residues. Trimming took 7 bases from V and 2 from J; bases not matched to a gene: 5. Germline loops: CDR1 SNHLY, CDR2 FYNNEI. Full variable domain (remainder filled in from reference TRBV2 and TRBJ2-1): EPEVTQTPSHQVTQMGQEVILRCVPISNHLYFYWYRQILGQKVEFLVSFYNNEISEKSEIFDDQFSVERPDGSNFTLKIRSTKLEDSAMYFCASMAGTAYNEQFFGPGTRLTVL.

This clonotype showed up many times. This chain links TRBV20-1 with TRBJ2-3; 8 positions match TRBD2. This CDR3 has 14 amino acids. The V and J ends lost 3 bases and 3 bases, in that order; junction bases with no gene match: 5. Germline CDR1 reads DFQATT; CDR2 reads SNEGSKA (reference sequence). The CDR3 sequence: CSASGRGETDTQYF. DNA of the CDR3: TGCAGTGCTAGCGGGAGGGGCGAAACAGATACGCAGTATTTT.

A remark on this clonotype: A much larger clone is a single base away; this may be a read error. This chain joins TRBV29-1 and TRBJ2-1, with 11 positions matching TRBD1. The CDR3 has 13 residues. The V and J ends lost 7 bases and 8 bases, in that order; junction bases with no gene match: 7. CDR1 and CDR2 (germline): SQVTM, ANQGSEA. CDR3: CSARGQGADEQFF. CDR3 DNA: TGCAGCGCACGTGGACAGGGGGCCGATGAGCAGTTCTTC.

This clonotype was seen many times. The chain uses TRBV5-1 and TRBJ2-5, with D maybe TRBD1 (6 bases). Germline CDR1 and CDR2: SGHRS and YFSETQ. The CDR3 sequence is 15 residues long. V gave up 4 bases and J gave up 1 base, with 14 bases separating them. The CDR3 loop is CASSPLQGLQETQYF. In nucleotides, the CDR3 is TGCGCCAGCAGCCCTCTACAGGGCCTCCAAGAGACCCAGTACTTC.

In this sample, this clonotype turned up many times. The CDR3 is CASSPTRSQETQYF. CDR3 DNA sequence: TGTGCCAGCTCACCAACTCGATCCCAAGAGACCCAGTACTTC. This sequence joins TRBV18 and TRBJ2-5; D gene ambiguous. Germline-derived CDR1 and CDR2 are KGHSH and LQKENI. This CDR3 comprises 14 residues. The V and J ends lost 2 bases and 1 base respectively, with 8 bases between them. Drawing the rest from reference TRBV18 and TRBJ2-5, the complete variable domain is NAGVMQNPRHLVRRRGQEARLRCSPMKGHSHVYWYRQLPEEGLKFMVYLQKENIIDESGMPKERFSAEFPKEGPSILRIQQVVRGDSAAYFCASSPTRSQETQYFGPGTRLLVL.

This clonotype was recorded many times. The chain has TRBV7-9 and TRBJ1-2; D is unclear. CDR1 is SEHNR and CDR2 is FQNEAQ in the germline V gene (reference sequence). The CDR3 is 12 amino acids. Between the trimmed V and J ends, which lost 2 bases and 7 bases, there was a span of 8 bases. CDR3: CASSLYGSGYTF. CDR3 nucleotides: TGTGCCAGCAGCTTATACGGATCTGGCTACACCTTC.

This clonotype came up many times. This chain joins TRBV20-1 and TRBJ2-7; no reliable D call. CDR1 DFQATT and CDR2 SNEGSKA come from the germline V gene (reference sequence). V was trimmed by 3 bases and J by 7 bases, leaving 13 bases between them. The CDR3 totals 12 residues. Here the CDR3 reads CSARFLVGEQYF. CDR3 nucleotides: TGCAGTGCTAGGTTCCTAGTGGGTGAGCAGTACTTC.

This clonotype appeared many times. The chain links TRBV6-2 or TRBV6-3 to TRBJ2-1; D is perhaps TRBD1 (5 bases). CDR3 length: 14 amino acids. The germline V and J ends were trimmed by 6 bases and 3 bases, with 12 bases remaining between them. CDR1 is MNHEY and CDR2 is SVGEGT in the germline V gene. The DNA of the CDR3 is TGTGCCAGCAGACCCGTGGGGCTCTACAATGAGCAGTTCTTC. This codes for CASRPVGLYNEQFF.